This T cell receptor (beta chain) was sequenced in a study of T cell responses to AZD1222 COVID-19 vaccine. On the study more broadly: Second-dose intervals near 4 or 12 weeks were combined.

Some clones are missing from TCRdb's copy, which holds only in-frame ones; the method was immunoSEQ multiplex PCR. Here the sample spans tens of thousands of clones, roughly four fifths being singletons. Study findings and constraints: An increase in Spike-specific TCR breadth and depth was observed after two AZD1222 doses. Baseline seropositivity characterized only a handful of AZD1222 recipients.

Concerning this clone itself: Antigen unknown.

The source was peripheral blood, collected on day 0 of AZD1222 vaccination. This sequence originates from an adult in good health.

The CDR3 loop is CASSDDRGGSDTQYF. The CDR3, as DNA: TGTGCCAGCAGTGATGACAGGGGAGGTTCAGATACGCAGTATTTT. J is TRBJ2-3 and V is TRBV6-1; 8 bases match TRBD1. CDR3 length equals 15 residues. Per germline, CDR1 MNHNS and CDR2 SASEGT. With V trimmed by 3 bases and J by 4 bases, 6 bases remained unmatched.